Many counts were recorded for the clone carrying this TCR beta chain. The data belong to a study of response to subunit inactivated influenza vaccine. One entry per CDR3 protein results from TCRdb running MiXCR on the RT-PCR reads. The sample lists 250,000 to 350,000 distinct CDR3 sequences, 20% to 25% occurring once. The input for sequencing was PBMCs from blood, taken approximately 22 months after vaccination. This sequence was found in a man aged 50-75 years who received an inactivated influenza vaccine.

The CDR3 region is CSAREGGRLNQPQHF. The CDR3 DNA reads as TGCAGTGCCCGTGAGGGTGGGCGCCTAAATCAGCCCCAGCATTTT. The chain couples TRBV20-1 to TRBJ1-5; unclear D gene. CDR3 size: 15 residues. CDR1 and CDR2 from the germline V gene are DFQATT and SNEGSKA (reference sequence). With 6 bases removed from V and 4 bases from J, the gap between germline ends came to 19 bases.